The 24 T cell receptor beta chains listed next were all sequenced from one sample in a study of CD8 T cells in ankylosing spondylitis. TCRdb reprocessed the 5' RACE reads via MiXCR and lists one record per CDR3 protein. This sample has 250,000 or so distinct CDR3 sequences, with 15% to 20% found just once. The source material was blood, either unsorted or a sorted T cell fraction (not recorded which). All receptors derive from a male donor with ankylosing spondylitis or in good health (not recorded which).

The sample holds many counts of this clonotype. The genes are TRBV5-1 and TRBJ2-5; the match to TRBD2 covers 9 bases. The germline V gene encodes CDR1 SGHRS and CDR2 YFSETQ. J gave up 5 bases and V 0 bases, and 8 bases lay outside the gene matches. This CDR3 region has 16 residues. DNA of the CDR3: TGCGCCAGCAGCTTGGACTCTAGCGGGGTCGAGGAGACCCAGTACTTC. It yields the protein CASSLDSSGVEETQYF. The variable domain in full, with the rest retrieved from reference TRBV5-1 and TRBJ2-5, is KAGVTQTPRYLIKTRGQQVTLSCSPISGHRSVSWYQQTPGQGLQFLFEYFSETQRNKGNFPGRFSGRQFSNSRSEMNVSTLELGDSALYLCASSLDSSGVEETQYFGPGTRLLVL.

This clonotype has a handful of counts. The chain joins TRBV29-1 to TRBJ2-2, with 11 bases matching TRBD2. V lost 7 bases, J lost 4 bases, and 8 bases stayed unmatched. The CDR3 is 15 amino acids. Germline V gene sequence: CDR1 SQVTM, CDR2 ANQGSEA. Here the CDR3 reads CSADPGTSGTGELFF. As DNA, the CDR3 is TGCAGCGCCGACCCCGGGACTAGCGGCACCGGGGAGCTGTTTTTT.

This clonotype was counted at least ten times. The chain is built from TRBV20-1 and TRBJ2-5; D is perhaps TRBD1 or TRBD2 (5 bases each). Germline V CDR1 and CDR2: DFQATT, SNEGSKA (reference sequence). This CDR3 contains 14 residues. V lost 6 bases, J lost 1 base, and 15 bases lay in between. The CDR3 spells CSAPDMSGQETQYF. CDR3 nucleotide sequence: TGCAGTGCCCCGGACATGAGCGGCCAAGAGACCCAGTACTTC.

The chain carries TRBV2 and TRBJ1-1; no clear D. The germline V gene encodes CDR1 SNHLY and CDR2 FYNNEI. Trimming left V 2 bases short and J 8 bases short, with 6 bases between. This CDR3 has 11 residues. Here the CDR3 DNA reads TGTGCCAGCAGTGAAAGCTTCGAAGCTTTCTTT. It yields the protein CASSESFEAFF.

This clonotype occurred a few times. This chain links TRBV6-5 with TRBJ2-5, with D possibly being TRBD1 (5 bases). Germline lookup yields CDR1 MNHEY and CDR2 SVGAGI. This CDR3 is built from 16 residues. Trimming shortened V by 0 bases and J by 6 bases, and 17 bases separated the two germline ends. CDR3 coding DNA: TGTGCCAGCAGTTACTCGATGGCCCAGGGTATGAAGACCCAGTACTTC. It translates to CASSYSMAQGMKTQYF.

This clonotype was counted between two and nine times. The chain uses TRBV29-1 and TRBJ2-5; 7 positions match TRBD1. The CDR3 loop spans 14 amino acids. V lost 4 bases, J lost 5 bases, and 10 bases stayed unmatched. Germline V lookup: CDR1 SQVTM, CDR2 ANQGSEA. CDR3 protein: CSVVGGDGRETQYF. Written as DNA, the CDR3 is TGCAGCGTTGTAGGGGGCGATGGAAGGGAGACCCAGTACTTC.

This clonotype was detected a few times. V and J are TRBV29-1 and TRBJ2-2, with D perhaps TRBD2 (6 bases). Germline CDR1 and CDR2: SQVTM and ANQGSEA. The V gene lost 5 bases and the J gene lost 6 bases, with 19 bases spanning the gap. This CDR3 comprises 15 residues. The CDR3 coding sequence is TGCAGCGTTAAAATCGGCGGGACGCGCGCCGGGGAGCTGTTTTTT. This translates into CSVKIGGTRAGELFF.

The chain employs TRBV29-1 and TRBJ1-1, with a possible D match to TRBD1 (5 bases). The germline V gene has CDR1 SQVTM and CDR2 ANQGSEA. The CDR3 totals 12 residues. Deletions cut 7 bases from V and 6 bases from J, with 15 bases between. The CDR3 sequence is CSAPSSGAEAFF. CDR3 coding DNA: TGCAGCGCCCCCTCATCGGGGGCTGAAGCTTTCTTT.

The chain joins TRBV28 to TRBJ2-7; D ambiguous. V was trimmed by 5 bases and J by 0 bases, leaving 11 bases between them. This CDR3 region has 14 residues. CDR1 MDHEN and CDR2 SYDVKM come from the germline V gene. Here the CDR3 DNA reads TGTGCCAGCAGTAGAGACCTGAGCTCCTACGAGCAGTACTTC. It translates to CASSRDLSSYEQYF.

This clonotype has more than one count but fewer than ten. The chain uses TRBV7-6 and TRBJ1-1; 9 nucleotides match TRBD1. Germline V gene sequence: CDR1 SGHVS, CDR2 FNYEAQ. The V segment lost 0 bases and the J segment 3 bases; nucleotides outside the gene matches: 11. The CDR3 totals 18 residues. The CDR3 bases are TGTGCCAGCAGCTTAGCGTGGGGGACAGGGAGTTTCGACACTGAAGCTTTCTTT. Residues: CASSLAWGTGSFDTEAFF.

The rearrangement uses TRBV5-1 and TRBJ2-1, with TRBD2 identical over 7 bases. V dropped 6 bases and J dropped 9; count of bases not matched to a gene: 15. CDR1 and CDR2 (germline): SGHRS, YFSETQ. The CDR3 totals 15 residues. This CDR3 is CASTDSGQNTLEQFF. The CDR3 bases are TGCGCCAGCACCGATAGCGGGCAAAACACCCTTGAGCAGTTCTTC.

The chain combines TRBV3-1 with TRBJ2-3, with 8 positions matching TRBD2. The germline V gene encodes CDR1 LGHDT and CDR2 YNNKEL (reference sequence). V was clipped by 0 bases and J by 3 bases; unmatched bases: 11. This CDR3 spans 18 amino acids. The DNA of the CDR3 is TGTGCCAGCAGCCAAGACCTTTCGCTAGCGGGTGGGACAGATACGCAGTATTTT. Translated, it gives CASSQDLSLAGGTDTQYF.

This clonotype has more than one count but fewer than ten. The gene calls are TRBV10-3 and TRBJ2-2; 7 positions match TRBD1. V was clipped by 6 bases and J by 4 bases; unmatched bases: 8. Looked up from germline, CDR1 is ENHRY and CDR2 is SYGVKD. The CDR3 sequence is 15 residues long. The CDR3 nucleotides read TGTGCCATCAGGCTCGGACAGGCTGGCACCGGGGAGCTGTTTTTT. Translating gives CAIRLGQAGTGELFF.

This clonotype has at least ten counts. The rearrangement joins TRBV12-3 or TRBV12-4 to TRBJ2-3, with 8 nucleotides matching TRBD1. This CDR3 contains 17 residues. V gave up 1 base and J gave up 4 bases; unmatched junction bases: 10. DNA for the CDR3: TGTGCCAGCAGTTTAGGGGAGACAGGGGTGGATTCAGATACGCAGTATTTT. Translating gives CASSLGETGVDSDTQYF.

This clonotype was seen a handful of times. The rearrangement uses TRBV7-9 and TRBJ2-5; perhaps TRBD1 as D (5 bases). Germline CDR1 is SEHNR and CDR2 is FQNEAQ (reference sequence). The CDR3 extends over 16 amino acids. The V end was cut by 4 bases, the J end by 0 bases, with 15 bases between. The CDR3 sequence: CASSSSWGHYQETQYF. In DNA form, the CDR3 reads TGTGCCAGCAGCTCCAGTTGGGGCCATTACCAAGAGACCCAGTACTTC.

The chain combines TRBV7-9 with TRBJ1-4; tentatively, D is TRBD1 (6 bases). Germline CDR1 and CDR2: SEHNR and FQNEAQ (reference sequence). The CDR3 is 15 amino acids. V lost 7 bases, J lost 2 bases, and 14 bases lay in between. DNA for the CDR3: TGTGCCAGCAATCATTCGGGGGCGACTAATGAAAAACTGTTTTTT. It codes for CASNHSGATNEKLFF.

This clonotype has only a few counts. V and J are TRBV3-1 and TRBJ1-1; D is uncertain. Germline V lookup: CDR1 LGHDT, CDR2 YNNKEL (reference sequence). V lost 3 bases to trimming and J lost 2 bases, with 13 bases between them. The length of the CDR3 is 15 residues. The CDR3 DNA reads as TGTGCCAGCAGCCAGCTGTTTGGACGAAACACTGAAGCTTTCTTT. This sequence encodes CASSQLFGRNTEAFF.

This chain connects TRBV6-6 to TRBJ2-4, with D possibly matching TRBD2 (6 bases). Germline CDR1 and CDR2: MNHNY and SVGAGI (reference sequence). V lost 5 bases to trimming and J lost 6 bases, with 11 bases between them. The length of the CDR3 is 13 residues. The CDR3 DNA sequence: TGTGCCAGCAGTACCGGGACTCCAAACATTCAGTACTTC. Amino acids: CASSTGTPNIQYF.

J is TRBJ2-1 and V is TRBV7-9, with a possible D match to TRBD2 (6 bases). V shed 2 bases and J shed 8 bases, with 16 bases lying between them. The CDR3 sequence is 15 residues long. CDR1 is SEHNR and CDR2 is FQNEAQ in the germline V gene (reference sequence). The CDR3: CASSLPGPGAHEQFF. CDR3 DNA sequence: TGTGCCAGCAGCTTACCAGGGCCGGGAGCCCATGAGCAGTTCTTC.

The chain has TRBV7-8 and TRBJ2-2; 13 nucleotides agree with TRBD2. J was trimmed by 7 bases and V by 1 base; bases with no gene match: 6. The CDR3 has 17 residues. Germline CDR1 is SGHVS and CDR2 is FQNEAQ. The CDR3 nucleotides are TGTGCCAGCAGCTTAGGACTAGCGGGAGGTCATGGCGGGGAGCTGTTTTTT. Translated, it gives CASSLGLAGGHGGELFF.

V and J are TRBV7-9 and TRBJ2-7; the D gene is possibly TRBD1 (5 bases). V lost 1 base, J lost 2 bases, and 9 bases lay in between. The CDR3 covers 14 residues. CDR1 is SEHNR, CDR2 FQNEAQ, per germline (reference sequence). For the CDR3, the DNA is TGTGCCAGCAGCTTAGACGGACATACCTACGAGCAGTACTTC. Its protein product is CASSLDGHTYEQYF.

The J gene is TRBJ2-3, the V gene TRBV4-3; no firm D call. V was cut by 0 bases and J by 2 bases, with 15 bases left in between. CDR3 size: 17 residues. Germline CDR1 and CDR2: LGHNA and YSLEER. The CDR3 DNA follows: TGCGCCAGCAGCCAAGATTTCCCCCCCGGCCCCACAGATACGCAGTATTTT. Its protein product is CASSQDFPPGPTDTQYF.

This clonotype came up a few times. DNA for the CDR3: TGTGCCAGCAGCTTAGTTTCTGTTGAGCAGTTCTTC. Translation gives CASSLVSVEQFF. The rearrangement joins TRBV7-8 to TRBJ2-1; unclear D gene. Looked up from germline, CDR1 is SGHVS and CDR2 is FQNEAQ. The CDR3 has 12 amino acids. Deletions cut 1 base from V and 9 bases from J, with 7 bases between. The complete variable domain, with remaining parts taken from reference TRBV7-8 and TRBJ2-1, reads GAGVSQSPRYKVAKRGQDVALRCDPISGHVSLFWYQQALGQGPEFLTYFQNEAQLDKSGLPSDRFFAERPEGSVSTLKIQRTQQEDSAVYLCASSLVSVEQFFGPGTRLTVL.

The chain employs TRBV4-3 and TRBJ2-3; TRBD2 matches 8 bases. The CDR3 is 16 amino acids. V trimming: 6 bases; J trimming: 1 base; junction bases outside the gene matches: 9. The germline V gene encodes CDR1 LGHNA and CDR2 YSLEER. CDR3 sequence (DNA): TGCGCCAGCAGTACGTTTAGCGGGGAGGGCACAGATACGCAGTATTTT. It translates to CASSTFSGEGTDTQYF.